The T cell receptor (beta chain) under discussion was sequenced for a study of blood T cell repertoires in COVID-19. Study-wide context: Acute and convalescent COVID-19 samples came from the United States, Italy and Spain.

The CDR3 is 14 amino acids. CDR1 and CDR2 (germline): MNHEY, SMNVEV (reference sequence). V was clipped by 3 bases and J by 7 bases; unmatched bases: 8. Authors' processing steps: Reference gene primer amplification gave nucleated cell count estimates. Libraries were prepared by immunoSEQ multiplex PCR; TCRdb keeps only in-frame clonotypes and omits some of them. V and J calls and clone size follow that table, whereas D and trimming were derived from the DNA. The sample lists some 260,000 clones, about 70% occurring once. Input material: peripheral blood. The chain has TRBV27 and TRBJ1-2; 7 bases agree with TRBD1. This sequence originates from a woman aged 80 or over with acute or convalescent COVID-19. The CDR3 DNA sequence: TGTGCCAGCAGTTTCAATAGGGGGCGAGGTGGCTACACCTTC. It translates to CASSFNRGRGGYTF.